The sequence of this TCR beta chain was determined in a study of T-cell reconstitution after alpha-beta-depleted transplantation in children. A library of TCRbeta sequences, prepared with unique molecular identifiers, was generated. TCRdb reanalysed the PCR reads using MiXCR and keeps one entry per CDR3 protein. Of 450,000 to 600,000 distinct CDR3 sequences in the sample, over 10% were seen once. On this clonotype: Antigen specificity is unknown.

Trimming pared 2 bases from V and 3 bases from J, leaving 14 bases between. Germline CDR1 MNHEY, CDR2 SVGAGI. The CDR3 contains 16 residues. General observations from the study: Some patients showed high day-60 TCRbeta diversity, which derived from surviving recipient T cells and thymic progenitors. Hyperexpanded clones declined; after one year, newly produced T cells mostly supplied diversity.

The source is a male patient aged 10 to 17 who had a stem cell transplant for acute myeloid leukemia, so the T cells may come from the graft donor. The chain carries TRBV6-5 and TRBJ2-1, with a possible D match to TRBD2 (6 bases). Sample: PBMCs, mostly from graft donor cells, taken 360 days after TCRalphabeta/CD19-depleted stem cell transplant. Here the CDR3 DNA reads TGTGCCAGCAGTTACCCACGCTGGGGGGACTACAATGAGCAGTTCTTC. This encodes CASSYPRWGDYNEQFF.